Sequencing of this T cell receptor beta chain was carried out in a study of cytomegalovirus exposure and HLA in healthy donors. Study in general: The approximately 710 first-cohort repertoires and the 95 to 150 validation repertoires shared the same platform, a later analysis reported. Whole-study findings and limits: Specificity for CMV antigens was confirmed in vitro for a few of the CMV-associated chains. A classifier reportedly called cytomegalovirus status with high sensitivity and specificity. Investigators reported approximately 170 TCR beta chains as tied to cytomegalovirus.

Sequenced by immunoSEQ multiplex PCR; TCRdb stores in-frame clones only, minus some. The sample yields hundreds of thousands of clones, around nine tenths seen once. Details on this clone: Its antigen is unknown.

Germline V gives CDR1 MNHEY, CDR2 SMNVEV (reference sequence). The germline V and J ends were trimmed by 2 bases and 6 bases, with 23 bases remaining between them. The CDR3 sequence is 17 residues long. The sample taken for sequencing was PBMCs. The rearrangement joins TRBV27 to TRBJ2-7; no clear D. This clonotype was sampled from a woman between 18 and 29 years old in good health and CMV-seropositive. Here the CDR3 DNA reads TGTGCCAGCAGTTTAAGGCTAGGCCATGATACTATGGGCGAGCAGTACTTC. Translation gives CASSLRLGHDTMGEQYF.